A single sample gave rise to the 16 T cell receptor beta chains below, sequenced in a study of CD8+ T cells in alopecia areata. Extraction of RNA preceded its reverse transcription into cDNA, which served as the sequencing template. The protocol was immunoSEQ multiplex PCR, while the TCRdb copy is restricted to in-frame clones and leaves out a portion. Here the sample spans fewer than 200,000 clones, around 64% being singletons. Here the sequenced sample was CD8+ T cells sorted from blood, taken at week 0. These receptors came from a human donor with alopecia areata.

The CDR3 bases are TGTGCCAGCAGTTCCCAGCAGGGGATTTTTACGGATACGCAGTATTTT. Translated: CASSSQQGIFTDTQYF. This chain uses TRBV25-1 with TRBJ2-3; D is possibly TRBD1 (6 bases). This CDR3 has 16 amino acids. V gave up 5 bases and J gave up 6 bases, with 21 bases separating them. Germline V gene lookup returns CDR1 MGHDK and CDR2 SYGVNS. Full variable domain (outside the CDR3, taken from reference TRBV25-1 and TRBJ2-3): EADIYQTPRYLVIGTGKKITLECSQTMGHDKMYWYQQDPGMELHLIHYSYGVNSTEKGDLSSESTVSRIRTEHFPLTLESARPSHTSQYLCASSSQQGIFTDTQYFGPGTRLTVL.

The rearrangement uses TRBV23-1 and TRBJ1-1; D is unresolved. TRBV23-1 belongs to the ORF category, with a function that is uncertain. This CDR3 has 17 amino acids. The germline V and J ends were trimmed by 6 bases and 0 bases, with 20 bases remaining between them. The CDR3, as DNA: TGCGCCAGCAGCCGTGGACGGCCCCAAGCCATGAACACTGAAGCTTTCTTT. As protein: CASSRGRPQAMNTEAFF.

In its sample, this clone was seen a few times. The chain links TRBV30 to TRBJ1-5, with D uncertain. Trimming cost V 1 base and J 3 bases, with 4 bases left between them. The CDR3 contains 12 residues. The V gene's germline CDR1 is GTSNPN and CDR2 SVGIG (reference sequence). The CDR3 is CAWSDLNQPQHF. CDR3 nucleotide sequence: TGTGCCTGGAGTGACCTCAATCAGCCCCAGCATTTT.

The CDR3 loop is CASSEYGSGKYNEQFF. CDR3 DNA: TGCGCCAGCAGTGAGTACGGTAGCGGAAAGTACAATGAGCAGTTCTTC. The chain carries TRBV10-1 and TRBJ2-1; a weak D match, TRBD2 (6 bases). This CDR3 comprises 16 residues. CDR1 is WNHNN, CDR2 SYGVQD, per germline (reference sequence). V was pared by 1 base and J by 4 bases, with 14 bases between.

The CDR3 here is CASSENGASTDTQYF. Written as DNA, the CDR3 is TGTGCCAGCAGTGAAAACGGAGCCTCCACAGATACGCAGTATTTT. V gene TRBV2 combines with J gene TRBJ2-3, with D unclear. This CDR3 region has 15 residues. Germline assignment: CDR1 SNHLY and CDR2 FYNNEI. Trimming cost V 2 bases and J 2 bases, with 11 bases left between them.

J is TRBJ2-2 and V is TRBV13; 11 bases fit TRBD1. The CDR3 loop spans 18 amino acids. V shed 2 bases, J shed 1 base, and the junction held 6 bases outside the gene matches. Germline CDR1 and CDR2: PRHDT and FYEKMQ (reference sequence). The CDR3 DNA reads TGTGCCAGCAGCTTATGGGGACAGGGGGACGGGAACACCGGGGAGCTGTTTTTT. Translated, it gives CASSLWGQGDGNTGELFF.

The sample holds a few counts of this clone. V usage is TRBV4-1 and J usage is TRBJ2-1, with D maybe TRBD2 (6 bases). V was trimmed by 3 bases and J by 14 bases, leaving 14 bases between them. The germline gives CDR1 MGHRA, CDR2 YSYEKL. This CDR3 region has 12 residues. CDR3 sequence reads: CASSHLPGSKFF. The CDR3 region has the DNA TGCGCCAGCAGCCATCTCCCCGGGAGTAAGTTCTTC.

This clone appeared a single time. The rearrangement joins TRBV30 to TRBJ1-5; no definite D call. The CDR3 length is 14 residues. Between the trimmed V and J ends, which lost 3 bases and 3 bases, there was a span of 12 bases. CDR1 and CDR2 (germline): GTSNPN, SVGIG (reference sequence). Here the CDR3 reads CAWREDGFNQPQHF. CDR3 nucleotides: TGTGCCTGGAGAGAGGACGGATTCAATCAGCCCCAGCATTTT.

CDR3 region: CASTRLIPGQRYNEQFF. Written as DNA, the CDR3 is TGTGCCAGCACCCGGTTGATCCCGGGACAGAGATACAATGAGCAGTTCTTC. The rearrangement joins TRBV27 to TRBJ2-1, with 7 bases lining up with TRBD1. CDR1 MNHEY and CDR2 SMNVEV come from the germline V gene (reference sequence). The V segment lost 7 bases and the J segment 4 bases; nucleotides outside the gene matches: 16. The CDR3 totals 17 residues.

This rearrangement joins TRBV7-6 to TRBJ2-5; 11 bases are shared with TRBD1. This CDR3 is built from 16 residues. Unmatched junction bases numbered 4, after V lost 2 bases and J lost 2 bases. CDR1 SGHVS and CDR2 FNYEAQ come from the germline V gene. The CDR3 spells CASSLRTGGVQETQYF. CDR3 DNA: TGTGCCAGCAGCTTAAGGACAGGGGGCGTGCAAGAGACCCAGTACTTC.

The V and J genes are TRBV6-1 and TRBJ2-7, with no clear D. This CDR3 is 13 amino acids long. Trimming cost V 3 bases and J 2 bases, with 8 bases left between them. The germline V gene encodes CDR1 MNHNS and CDR2 SASEGT. The CDR3 DNA is TGTGCCAGCAGTGAGGTTGACACCTACGAGCAGTACTTC. Translating it yields CASSEVDTYEQYF.

This chain links TRBV5-1 with TRBJ1-5; 7 positions match TRBD1. This CDR3 has 14 amino acids. Germline trimming cut 2 bases from V and 4 bases from J; bases unmatched to any gene: 3. Germline CDR1 SGHRS, CDR2 YFSETQ. CDR3 DNA: TGCGCCAGCAGCTTACCGGGACAGAATCAGCCCCAGCATTTT. It yields the protein CASSLPGQNQPQHF.

This rearrangement joins TRBV5-6 to TRBJ1-2; TRBD1 matches 9 bases. Germline CDR1 SGHDT, CDR2 YYEEEE. There are 14 residues in the CDR3. Trimming took 4 bases from V and 8 from J; bases not matched to a gene: 9. CDR3 amino acids: CASSEDRGTRGYTF. The CDR3, as DNA: TGTGCCAGCAGCGAGGACAGGGGAACGCGGGGCTACACCTTC.

This clone was counted once. The gene calls are TRBV7-9 and TRBJ2-5; D gene uncertain. V gave up 5 bases and J gave up 4 bases, with 2 bases separating them. The germline V gene encodes CDR1 SEHNR and CDR2 FQNEAQ (reference sequence). CDR3 size: 10 residues. CDR3 protein: CASSGETQYF. The CDR3 DNA follows: TGTGCCAGCAGCGGAGAGACCCAGTACTTC.

This clone appeared a few times. The chain uses TRBV29-1 and TRBJ1-1, with 9 bases fitting TRBD1. Losses at the gene ends were 4 bases for V and 4 bases for J; bases not matched to a gene: 10. CDR1 is SQVTM and CDR2 is ANQGSEA in the germline V gene. The CDR3 is 15 amino acids. Here the CDR3 reads CSVVSRDRVGTEAFF. The CDR3, as DNA: TGCAGCGTTGTCTCCCGGGACAGGGTGGGCACTGAAGCTTTCTTT. Filled out from reference TRBV29-1 and TRBJ1-1, the complete variable domain reads SAVISQKPSRDICQRGTSLTIQCQVDSQVTMMFWYRQQPGQSLTLIATANQGSEATYESGFVIDKFPISRPNLTFSTLTVSNMSPEDSSIYLCSVVSRDRVGTEAFFGQGTRLTVV.

V usage is TRBV6-1 and J usage is TRBJ1-2, with D perhaps matching TRBD1 (6 bases). V was trimmed by 4 bases and J by 6 bases, leaving 21 bases between them. This CDR3 region has 16 residues. The germline CDR1 and CDR2 sequences are MNHNS and SASEGT. Written as DNA, the CDR3 is TGTGCCAGCAGTGTCGACCCGGCGTTACAGGGAGATGGCTACACCTTC. This sequence encodes CASSVDPALQGDGYTF.